These 5 T cell receptor beta chains were all obtained from the same sample, sequenced in a study of blood T cells in healthy people across ages (dated by TCRdb to 2013 to 2016). Libraries came from 5' RACE. Reads for this sample came from an Illumina HiSeq 2500. The second PCR ran for roughly 7 to 11 cycles and used a J-beta primer mix along with a sample-barcoded 5' primer. The public reads were quality trimmed at Q25 with fastp and then assembled into clones with MiXCR by TCRdb, keeping productive beta chains. Under each unique CDR3 protein, matching rows form one entry showing the most common genes and DNA. The sample records about 680,000 distinct CDR3 sequences, about half of which are singletons. About 32% of the sample goes to the ten largest clones. Specimen: blood. The receptors shown here come from a woman aged 60 to 75 in good health.

This chain uses TRBV7-8 with TRBJ2-7, with D possibly matching TRBD2 (5 bases). CDR1 SGHVS and CDR2 FQNEAQ come from the germline V gene. Trimming took off 5 bases at V and 5 bases at J, with 16 bases between the two ends. The CDR3 contains 14 residues. CDR3 region: CASSPGLPVNEQYF. CDR3 nucleotide sequence: TGTGCCAGCAGCCCCGGACTCCCAGTAAACGAGCAGTACTTC.

Concerning this clonotype: A much larger clonotype is one base distant, so this may be a read error. The CDR3 loop reads CASSLKKGNYGYTF. CDR3 nucleotide sequence: TGTGCCAGCAGCTTAAAAAAAGGGAACTATGGCTACACCTTC. The J gene is TRBJ1-2, the V gene TRBV7-2; the D is unclear. CDR3 length: 14 amino acids. From germline, CDR1 is SGHTA and CDR2 FQGNSA. The V and J ends lost 2 bases and 2 bases respectively, with 9 bases between them.

This clonotype was seen more than once but under ten times. The chain recombines TRBV12-1 with TRBJ2-1; the table assigns TRBD2, which was not confirmed against the DNA. TRBV12-1 represents a pseudogene. The CDR3 runs to 16 residues. CDR3 loop: CASSQIFRLIYNEQFF. In nucleotides, the CDR3 is TGTGCCAGCAGCCAAATTTTCCGACTAATTTACAATGAGCAGTTCTTC.

The chain uses TRBV2 and TRBJ2-5; D is tentatively TRBD1 or TRBD2 (5 bases each). The J call may be wrong; the DNA end is better matched by TRBJ2-7. Germline V gene sequence: CDR1 SNHLY, CDR2 FYNNEI. The CDR3 extends over 12 amino acids. CDR3: CASTRDLAEQYF. CDR3 DNA sequence: TGTGCCAGCACCCGGGACCTTGCCGAGCAGTACTTC.

This clonotype turned up a few times. This chain uses TRBV28 with TRBJ1-6; no clear D gene. The ends were cut back, 8 bases at V and 7 bases at J, with 15 bases in the middle. Germline-derived CDR1 and CDR2 are MDHEN and SYDVKM. The CDR3 consists of 14 residues. The CDR3: CASCPPEPNSPLHF. The CDR3 region has the DNA TGTGCCAGCTGTCCGCCAGAACCGAATTCACCCCTCCACTTT.